This T cell receptor beta chain was recovered during a study of cytomegalovirus exposure and HLA in healthy donors. Notes on this clone: Antigen specificity is unknown.

The PCR had 60 Vbeta and 13 Jbeta primers. Assay: immunoSEQ multiplex PCR; the TCRdb copy retains only in-frame clones and omits some. Of approximately 150,000 clones in the sample, more than 60% were seen once. Study findings and constraints: A later look showed TCR association rates differing by HLA locus, highest for DRB1 and lowest for HLA-C. A later analysis showed that HLA-associated TCR beta chains had undergone more clonal expansion than equally common others. Earlier analysis looked at TCR beta V segments, and most were productive about 90% or about 30% of the time.

Sequenced: PBMCs. The TCR was taken from a young man in good health and CMV-seropositive.

The CDR3 bases are TGTGCCAGCAGTCACCGACAGGGCGCCTACGAGCAGTACTTC. Residues: CASSHRQGAYEQYF. The genes are TRBV27 and TRBJ2-7; 7 bases map to TRBD1. The CDR3 extends over 14 amino acids. In germline, CDR1 is MNHEY, CDR2 SMNVEV (reference sequence). Trimming removed 5 bases from V and 2 bases from J; junction bases left unmatched: 6.